A single sample gave rise to the 17 T cell receptor beta chains below, sequenced in a study of T cells after posttransplantation cyclophosphamide. Profiled with immunoSEQ multiplex PCR; TCRdb holds only in-frame clones, not every one. The sample has approximately 17,000 clones, none seen only once. A marrow graft followed busulfan-fludarabine conditioning, with cyclophosphamide on days +3 and +4. Here the sequenced sample was PBMCs, taken after allogeneic stem cell transplant with posttransplant cyclophosphamide. The receptors derive from a female patient under 45 who received an allogeneic stem cell transplant from a related donor, was CMV-positive, and had no GVHD. Some T cells may have come from the graft donor.

Ten or more counts support this clone. The rearrangement joins TRBV6-6 to TRBJ2-1; 8 bases map to TRBD2. CDR1 is MNHNY, CDR2 SVGAGI, per germline (reference sequence). There are 14 residues in the CDR3. Trimming at V came to 2 bases and at J to 10 bases, leaving 7 bases not matched to a gene. This CDR3 reads CASSYTGLASEQFF. In DNA form, the CDR3 reads TGTGCCAGCAGTTACACTGGACTAGCCTCCGAGCAGTTCTTC.

This clone was seen repeatedly, ten times or more. This same CDR3 is encoded by further DNA sequences in the sample. V usage is TRBV20-1 and J usage is TRBJ2-7; a weak D match, TRBD1 (6 bases). Trimming took off 3 bases at V and 4 bases at J, with 7 bases between the two ends. This CDR3 is built from 11 residues. Germline lookup yields CDR1 DFQATT and CDR2 SNEGSKA (reference sequence). CDR3: CSARRGYEQYF. For the CDR3, the DNA is TGCAGTGCTAGGAGGGGGTACGAGCAGTACTTC.

In this sample, this clone turned up many times. This chain joins TRBV7-9 and TRBJ1-2; a possible D gene is TRBD1 (5 bases). With 1 base removed from V and 8 bases from J, the gap between germline ends came to 11 bases. This CDR3 spans 13 amino acids. Germline V CDR1 and CDR2: SEHNR, FQNEAQ (reference sequence). CDR3 sequence reads: CASSLVVGVGYTF. The DNA for the CDR3 is TGTGCCAGCAGCTTAGTAGTAGGGGTCGGCTACACCTTC.

This clone came up many times. The genes are TRBV28 and TRBJ2-7; 9 bases agree with TRBD1. From germline, CDR1 is MDHEN and CDR2 SYDVKM. The V segment lost 4 bases and the J segment 0 bases; nucleotides outside the gene matches: 10. The CDR3 is 17 residues long. The CDR3 protein is CASSSPSDRGASYEQYF. Here the CDR3 DNA reads TGTGCCAGCAGTTCCCCTTCGGACAGGGGAGCCTCCTACGAGCAGTACTTC.

This clone occurred many times. This sequence joins TRBV28 and TRBJ2-7; TRBD1 matches at 9 bases. Per the germline V gene, CDR1 is MDHEN and CDR2 is SYDVKM. Unmatched junction bases numbered 23, after V lost 7 bases and J lost 1 base. This CDR3 spans 20 amino acids. The CDR3 coding sequence is TGTGCCAGCAAGGGGACAGGGTGGCTCGACAGGGCCGCGGGGTCCTACGAGCAGTACTTC. Protein sequence: CASKGTGWLDRAAGSYEQYF.

This clone was recorded many times. This chain joins TRBV4-2 and TRBJ2-1, with a weak D call TRBD1 (5 bases). Germline V gives CDR1 LGHNA, CDR2 YNFKEQ. This CDR3 region has 15 residues. Deletions cut 0 bases from V and 2 bases from J, with 8 bases between. The CDR3 spells CASSQETDPYNEQFF. CDR3 nucleotide sequence: TGTGCCAGCAGCCAAGAGACAGATCCCTACAATGAGCAGTTCTTC.

This chain connects TRBV27 to TRBJ1-6; no definite D call. The CDR3 is 14 amino acids. Germline-derived CDR1 and CDR2 are MNHEY and SMNVEV (reference sequence). V lost 2 bases and J 8 bases, leaving 10 bases between the germline ends. The CDR3 is CASSLAGKDSPLHF. CDR3 nucleotide sequence: TGTGCCAGCAGTTTAGCAGGCAAGGATTCACCCCTCCACTTT.

This clone was counted at least ten times. This chain joins TRBV7-9 and TRBJ2-3, with TRBD2 matching over 8 bases. Germline values: CDR1 SEHNR, CDR2 FQNEAQ (reference sequence). V was clipped by 4 bases and J by 3 bases; unmatched bases: 3. The CDR3 is made up of 14 amino acids. For the CDR3, the DNA is TGTGCCAGCAGCTCGGGACTAGAAACAGATACGCAGTATTTT. This sequence encodes CASSSGLETDTQYF.

This clone appeared many times. The chain employs TRBV19 and TRBJ2-2, with TRBD2 identical over 8 bases. The CDR3 runs to 18 residues. Germline trimming cut 6 bases from V and 2 bases from J; bases unmatched to any gene: 14. CDR1 is LNHDA, CDR2 SQIVND, per germline (reference sequence). In nucleotides, the CDR3 is TGTGCCAGTAGCTACCCCGAAACCCGGGAGGGAAACACCGGGGAGCTGTTTTTT. Translation: CASSYPETREGNTGELFF.

Ten or more counts support this clone. The chain uses TRBV5-1 and TRBJ2-7; 16 bases are shared with TRBD2. Germline CDR1 reads SGHRS; CDR2 reads YFSETQ. The CDR3 loop spans 17 amino acids. Unmatched junction bases numbered 8, after V lost 2 bases and J lost 6 bases. This chain's CDR3 is CASSFVGTSGRVLEQYF. As DNA, the CDR3 is TGCGCCAGCAGCTTTGTAGGGACTAGCGGGAGGGTCCTCGAGCAGTACTTC.

At least ten counts were recorded for this clone. V and J are TRBV7-2 and TRBJ2-5; TRBD1 agrees at 8 bases. Looked up from germline, CDR1 is SGHTA and CDR2 is FQGNSA. V gave up 5 bases and J gave up 4 bases; unmatched junction bases: 15. The CDR3 totals 17 residues. CDR3 sequence: CASSPSQRDRSRETQYF. The CDR3 nucleotides are TGTGCCAGCAGCCCTAGTCAACGGGACAGGAGCCGAGAGACCCAGTACTTC.

This clone was counted ten times or more. V usage is TRBV19 and J usage is TRBJ2-2, with 8 bases matching TRBD1. Germline V gives CDR1 LNHDA, CDR2 SQIVND (reference sequence). CDR3 length equals 17 residues. After removal of 1 base from V and 2 bases from J, the junction contained 6 bases not matched to a gene. CDR3 nucleotides: TGTGCCAGTAGTATAGTAAACACAGGGGGAAACACCGGGGAGCTGTTTTTT. As protein: CASSIVNTGGNTGELFF.

This clone has a count of ten or more. The chain combines TRBV5-4 with TRBJ2-7; TRBD1 agrees at 7 bases. The CDR3 runs to 15 residues. Germline V gene sequence: CDR1 SGHNT, CDR2 YYREEE (reference sequence). With V trimmed by 4 bases and J by 2 bases, 9 bases remained unmatched. CDR3 sequence reads: CASSGGQDVAYEQYF. CDR3 nucleotides: TGTGCCAGCAGCGGAGGACAGGACGTTGCCTACGAGCAGTACTTC.

This clone was picked up many times. The CDR3 region has the DNA TGCAGCGCCGGGGGGGGTGCGGACTCCTACGAGCAGTACTTC. Translating gives CSAGGGADSYEQYF. The chain employs TRBV29-1 and TRBJ2-7; 8 bases match TRBD2. CDR1 and CDR2 from the germline V gene are SQVTM and ANQGSEA. The CDR3 is made up of 14 amino acids. With V trimmed by 7 bases and J by 0 bases, 8 bases remained unmatched.

This clone was observed many times. The rearrangement uses TRBV7-9 and TRBJ1-2; D is perhaps TRBD1 (6 bases). The CDR3 loop spans 15 amino acids. V was cut by 2 bases and J by 6 bases, with 16 bases left in between. CDR1 SEHNR and CDR2 FQNEAQ come from the germline V gene (reference sequence). The CDR3 bases are TGTGCCAGCAGCTTAACAGGGTCCCTTCTTAATGGCTACACCTTC. It translates to CASSLTGSLLNGYTF. Filled out from reference TRBV7-9 and TRBJ1-2, the complete variable domain reads DTGVSQNPRHKITKRGQNVTFRCDPISEHNRLYWYRQTLGQGPEFLTYFQNEAQLEKSRLLSDRFSAERPKGSFSTLEIQRTEQGDSAMYLCASSLTGSLLNGYTFGSGTRLTVV.

This chain links TRBV28 with TRBJ2-5; D is perhaps TRBD1 (5 bases). The DNA matches TRBJ2-7 better at its end, which makes the J call doubtful. This CDR3 contains 14 residues. Per the germline V gene, CDR1 is MDHEN and CDR2 is SYDVKM. DNA for the CDR3: TGTGCCAGCAGGCCCCGACAGATTTCCTACGAGCAGTACTTC. Its translation is CASRPRQISYEQYF.

This clone was detected many times. The rearrangement links TRBV7-8 to TRBJ2-3; TRBD2 matches 7 bases. CDR3 size: 15 residues. V gave up 1 base and J gave up 7 bases; unmatched junction bases: 8. The germline V gene encodes CDR1 SGHVS and CDR2 FQNEAQ. CDR3 nucleotides: TGTGCCAGCAGCTTAGACGCGGGAGACCGAAATACGCAGTATTTT. This sequence encodes CASSLDAGDRNTQYF.